This TCR beta chain originates from a study of blood T cell repertoires in COVID-19. At the level of the study: Researchers got acute and convalescent COVID-19 samples from the United States, Italy and Spain. Nucleic acid was either cDNA or gDNA, and it came from T cells, B-cell-depleted T cells, or PBMCs.

V lost 0 bases, J lost 8 bases, and 16 bases lay in between. The CDR3 is made up of 15 amino acids. Germline assignment: CDR1 MGHRA and CDR2 YSYEKL. Original processing methods: Amplification from reference gene primers served as the basis for estimated nucleated cell counts. Measured with immunoSEQ multiplex PCR; TCRdb has only the in-frame clones, and not every one. D and trimming were read from the DNA, whereas the V and J calls and clone size are those reported in that table. The sample consists of 240,000 or so clones, about four fifths of them appearing once. This clonotype was sampled from a man between 25 and 39 years old who had recovered from COVID-19. Sequenced: peripheral blood. This sequence joins TRBV4-1 and TRBJ1-2; D gene ambiguous. CDR3 residues: CASSQDQANAYGYTF. In nucleotides, the CDR3 is TGCGCCAGCAGCCAAGATCAGGCCAATGCTTACGGCTACACCTTC.